What follows are 17 T cell receptor beta chains derived from one specimen sequenced in a study of blood T cell repertoires in COVID-19. Sequencing was performed with immunoSEQ multiplex PCR; in TCRdb, only in-frame clones are kept and a portion is missing. The table lists hundreds of thousands of clones, about nine tenths of them singletons. The material sequenced was peripheral blood. Receptor source: a man aged 50 to 60 with COVID-19, enrolled during active disease.

The chain uses TRBV24-1 and TRBJ2-7; TRBD2 might be the D (5 bases). Germline V gene lookup returns CDR1 KGHDR and CDR2 SFDVKD. Between the trimmed V and J ends, which lost 5 bases and 3 bases, there was a span of 10 bases. CDR3 length: 13 amino acids. CDR3 protein: CATSAGRGYEQYF. The CDR3 region has the DNA TGTGCCACCAGTGCGGGTCGGGGCTACGAGCAGTACTTC.

This clone showed up just a few times. The V and J genes are TRBV9 and TRBJ1-6, with a tentative D call TRBD1 (5 bases). Trimming removed 0 bases at V and 7 bases at J, with 11 bases between. This CDR3 is 15 amino acids long. Germline-derived CDR1 and CDR2 are SGDLS and YYNGEE. The CDR3 spells CASSVGQGQNSPLHF. The CDR3 nucleotides read TGTGCCAGCAGCGTAGGTCAGGGCCAGAATTCACCCCTCCACTTT.

The chain links TRBV5-1 to TRBJ2-5, with TRBD1 identical over 8 bases. Trimming removed 2 bases from V and 0 bases from J; junction bases left unmatched: 3. CDR1 is SGHRS and CDR2 is YFSETQ in the germline V gene. This CDR3 region has 15 residues. This CDR3 is CASSFGQGYQETQYF. For the CDR3, the DNA is TGCGCCAGCAGCTTCGGACAGGGCTACCAAGAGACCCAGTACTTC.

The chain employs TRBV7-9 and TRBJ1-2; possible D gene TRBD1, 5 bases. V dropped 5 bases and J dropped 2 bases, with 9 bases sitting between them. The CDR3 spans 13 residues. CDR1 is SEHNR, CDR2 FQNEAQ, per germline (reference sequence). The chain's CDR3 is CASSQTANYGYTF. The CDR3 nucleotides are TGTGCCAGCAGCCAGACAGCGAACTATGGCTACACCTTC.

DNA of the CDR3: TGTGCCAGCAGCTCCCAGGGGGGCAATGAGCAGTTCTTC. The encoded protein is CASSSQGGNEQFF. The gene calls are TRBV11-2 and TRBJ2-1; D may be TRBD1 (7 bases). Per the germline V gene, CDR1 is SGHAT and CDR2 is FQNNGV. The length of the CDR3 is 13 residues. The V end was cut by 4 bases, the J end by 6 bases, with 10 bases between.

The rearrangement uses TRBV10-3 and TRBJ2-1; D might be TRBD2 (6 bases). Trimming pared 7 bases from V and 8 bases from J, leaving 15 bases between. The CDR3 loop spans 13 amino acids. Germline CDR1 is ENHRY and CDR2 is SYGVKD. DNA of the CDR3: TGTGCCATCAAGTCAAGGCCGGGGGATGAGCAGTTCTTC. Residues: CAIKSRPGDEQFF.

V is TRBV24-1 and J is TRBJ2-3; the match to TRBD2 covers 15 bases. Germline V CDR1 and CDR2: KGHDR, SFDVKD. V shed 7 bases and J 5 bases; nucleotides not matched to a gene: 15. This CDR3 has 19 residues. The CDR3 loop reads CATSSGLAGGAPIGDTQYF. The CDR3 DNA sequence: TGTGCCACCAGCTCCGGACTAGCGGGGGGGGCCCCCATTGGAGATACGCAGTATTTT.

This chain uses TRBV5-8 with TRBJ1-2; tentatively, D is TRBD1 (6 bases). V gave up 0 bases and J gave up 8 bases, with 11 bases separating them. The CDR3 is 13 amino acids. Germline V gene data show CDR1 as SGHTS and CDR2 as YDEGEE. The CDR3 spells CASSLARQGGYTF. CDR3 bases: TGTGCCAGCAGCTTGGCCAGGCAGGGGGGCTACACCTTC.

This sequence joins TRBV11-1 and TRBJ2-1, with 7 positions matching TRBD2. The CDR3 has 16 residues. J was trimmed by 3 bases and V by 5 bases; bases with no gene match: 10. From germline, CDR1 is SGHAT and CDR2 FQDESV (reference sequence). Here the CDR3 DNA reads TGTGCCAGCAGCGTCCTCACTAGCGCCAACTACAATGAGCAGTTCTTC. Translated: CASSVLTSANYNEQFF. The variable domain in full, with the rest retrieved from reference TRBV11-1 and TRBJ2-1, is EAEVAQSPRYKITEKSQAVAFWCDPISGHATLYWYRQILGQGPELLVQFQDESVVDDSQLPKDRFSAERLKGVDSTLKIQPAELGDSAMYLCASSVLTSANYNEQFFGPGTRLTVL.

The V call is TRBV2, the J call TRBJ1-1; TRBD1 is a possible D gene (6 bases). Germline V gene lookup returns CDR1 SNHLY and CDR2 FYNNEI. This CDR3 has 13 amino acids. The V end lost 5 bases, the J end lost 1 base, and 8 bases lay between the germline ends. In DNA form, the CDR3 reads TGTGCCAGCAGTAAGGACAGGAACACTGAAGCTTTCTTT. As protein: CASSKDRNTEAFF.

The chain has TRBV19 and TRBJ1-1; 8 bases agree with TRBD1. The CDR3 spans 17 residues. CDR1 is LNHDA, CDR2 SQIVND, per germline (reference sequence). V was clipped by 5 bases and J by 2 bases; unmatched bases: 13. CDR3 residues: CASSPPRQGQGNTEAFF. CDR3 DNA: TGTGCCAGTAGTCCCCCACGGCAAGGACAGGGAAACACTGAAGCTTTCTTT.

This chain connects TRBV10-3 to TRBJ1-4; D is perhaps TRBD1 (5 bases). The CDR3 spans 13 residues. The ends were cut back, 10 bases at V and 3 bases at J, with 12 bases in the middle. The V gene's germline CDR1 is ENHRY and CDR2 SYGVKD. CDR3 bases: TGTGCCAGCTGCCAAGGGGCTAATGAAAAACTGTTTTTT. Its protein product is CASCQGANEKLFF.

The chain employs TRBV12-3 or TRBV12-4 and TRBJ2-1; D is ambiguous. CDR3 length equals 11 residues. Trimming removed 3 bases from V and 12 bases from J, with 9 bases in between. The chain's CDR3 is CASSLGGRQFF. CDR3 in DNA: TGTGCCAGCAGTTTGGGTGGGCGGCAGTTCTTC.

The CDR3 loop reads CATSEYRASYEQYF. CDR3 DNA sequence: TGTGCCACCAGTGAGTACCGAGCCTCCTACGAGCAGTACTTC. J is TRBJ2-7 and V is TRBV24-1; no reliable D call. V was pared by 4 bases and J by 0 bases, with 9 bases between. This CDR3 spans 14 amino acids. CDR1 is KGHDR and CDR2 is SFDVKD in the germline V gene.

The chain recombines TRBV6-5 with TRBJ1-2; the D is unclear. CDR1 is MNHEY and CDR2 is SVGAGI in the germline V gene. V was cut by 4 bases and J by 0 bases, with 9 bases left in between. This CDR3 comprises 14 residues. CDR3 protein: CASSLVQTNYGYTF. CDR3 DNA sequence: TGTGCCAGCAGTTTGGTACAGACTAACTATGGCTACACCTTC.

The chain joins TRBV5-4 to TRBJ2-2; perhaps TRBD2 as D (5 bases). Trimming took off 1 base at V and 6 bases at J, with 10 bases between the two ends. Germline V lookup: CDR1 SGHNT, CDR2 YYREEE (reference sequence). The CDR3 runs to 14 residues. In nucleotides, the CDR3 is TGTGCCAGCAGCTTGTTTAGCGTCCCCGGGGAGCTGTTTTTT. Protein sequence: CASSLFSVPGELFF.

Only one count was recorded for this clone. This sequence joins TRBV2 and TRBJ1-2; a weak D match, TRBD1 (5 bases). CDR1 is SNHLY and CDR2 is FYNNEI in the germline V gene. V was pared by 11 bases and J by 0 bases, with 10 bases between. The CDR3 runs to 12 residues. CDR3 sequence reads: CARQISNYGYTF. The CDR3 coding sequence is TGTGCCCGACAGATCTCTAACTATGGCTACACCTTC.